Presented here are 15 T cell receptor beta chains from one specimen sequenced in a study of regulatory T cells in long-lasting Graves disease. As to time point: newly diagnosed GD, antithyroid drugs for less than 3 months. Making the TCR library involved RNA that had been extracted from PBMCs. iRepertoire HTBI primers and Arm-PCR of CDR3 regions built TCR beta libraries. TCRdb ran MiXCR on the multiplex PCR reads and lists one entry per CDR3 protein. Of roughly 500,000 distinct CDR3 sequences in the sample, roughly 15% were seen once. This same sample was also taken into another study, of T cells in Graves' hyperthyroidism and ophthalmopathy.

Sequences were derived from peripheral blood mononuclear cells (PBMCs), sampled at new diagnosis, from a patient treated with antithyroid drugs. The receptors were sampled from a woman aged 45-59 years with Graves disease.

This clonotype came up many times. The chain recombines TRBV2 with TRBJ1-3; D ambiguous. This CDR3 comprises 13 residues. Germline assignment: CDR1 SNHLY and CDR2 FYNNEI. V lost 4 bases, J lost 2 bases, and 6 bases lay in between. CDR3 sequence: CASSAEAGNTIYF. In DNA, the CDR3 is TGTGCCAGCAGTGCCGAGGCTGGAAACACCATATATTTT.

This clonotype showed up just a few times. Here the CDR3 DNA reads TGTGCCAGCAGGCGACCGCCGCGGGGGGATGGCTACACCTTC. It is translated as CASRRPPRGDGYTF. This chain uses TRBV6-2 or TRBV6-3 with TRBJ1-2; perhaps TRBD1 as D (5 bases). This CDR3 contains 14 residues. Trimming cost V 6 bases and J 6 bases, with 17 bases left between them. Germline V CDR1 and CDR2: MNHEY, SVGEGT.

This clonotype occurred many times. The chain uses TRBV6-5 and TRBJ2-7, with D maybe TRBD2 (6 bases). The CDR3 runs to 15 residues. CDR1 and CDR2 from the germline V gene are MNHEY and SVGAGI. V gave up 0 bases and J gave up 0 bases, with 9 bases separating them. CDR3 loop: CASSYSDGGSYEQYF. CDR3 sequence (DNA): TGTGCCAGCAGTTACTCGGACGGGGGCTCCTACGAGCAGTACTTC.

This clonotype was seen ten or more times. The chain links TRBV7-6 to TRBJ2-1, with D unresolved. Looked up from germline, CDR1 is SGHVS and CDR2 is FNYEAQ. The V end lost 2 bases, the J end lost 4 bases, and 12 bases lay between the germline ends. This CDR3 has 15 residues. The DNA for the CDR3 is TGTGCCAGCAGCTTATTCGGGCCGGGTTACAATGAGCAGTTCTTC. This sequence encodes CASSLFGPGYNEQFF.

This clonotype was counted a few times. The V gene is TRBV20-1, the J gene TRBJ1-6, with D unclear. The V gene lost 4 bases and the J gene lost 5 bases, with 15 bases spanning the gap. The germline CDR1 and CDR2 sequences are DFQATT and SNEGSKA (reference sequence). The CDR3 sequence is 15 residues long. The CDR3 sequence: CSANPGIYDNSPLHF. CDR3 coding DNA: TGCAGTGCTAACCCGGGGATTTACGATAATTCACCCCTCCACTTT.

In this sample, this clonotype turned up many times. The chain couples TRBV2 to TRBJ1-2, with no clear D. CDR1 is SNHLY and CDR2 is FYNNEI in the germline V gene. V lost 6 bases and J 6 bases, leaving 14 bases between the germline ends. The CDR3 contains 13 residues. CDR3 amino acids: CASSKDGADGYTF. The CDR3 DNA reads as TGTGCCAGCAGCAAGGACGGTGCTGATGGCTACACCTTC.

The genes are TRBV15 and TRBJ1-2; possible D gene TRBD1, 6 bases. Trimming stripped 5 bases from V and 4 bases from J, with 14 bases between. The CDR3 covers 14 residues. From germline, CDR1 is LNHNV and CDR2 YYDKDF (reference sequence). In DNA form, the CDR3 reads TGTGCCACCAGCCCACAGGGCCAGGGCTATGGCTACACCTTC. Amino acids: CATSPQGQGYGYTF.

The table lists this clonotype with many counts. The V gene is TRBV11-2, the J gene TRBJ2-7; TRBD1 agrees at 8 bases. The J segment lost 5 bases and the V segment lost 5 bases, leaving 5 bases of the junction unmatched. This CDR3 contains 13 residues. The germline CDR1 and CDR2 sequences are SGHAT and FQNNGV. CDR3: CASSRDRRHEQYF. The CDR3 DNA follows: TGTGCCAGCAGCAGGGACAGGAGGCACGAGCAGTACTTC.

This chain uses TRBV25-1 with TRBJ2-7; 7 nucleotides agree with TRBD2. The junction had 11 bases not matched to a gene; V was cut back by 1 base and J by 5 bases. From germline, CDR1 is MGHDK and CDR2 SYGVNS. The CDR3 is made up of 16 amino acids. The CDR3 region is CASSEWAGGSRHEQYF. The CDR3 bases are TGTGCCAGCAGTGAATGGGCGGGCGGGAGTCGTCACGAGCAGTACTTC.

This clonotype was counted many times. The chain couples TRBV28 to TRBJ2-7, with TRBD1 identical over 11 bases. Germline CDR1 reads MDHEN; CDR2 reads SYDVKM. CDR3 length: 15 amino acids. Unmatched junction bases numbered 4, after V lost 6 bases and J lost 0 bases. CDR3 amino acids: CASRSGTGGSYEQYF. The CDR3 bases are TGTGCCAGCAGGTCCGGGACAGGGGGCTCCTACGAGCAGTACTTC.

CDR3 coding DNA: TGTGCCAGCTCACCATCGGGACAGCCTAATCAGCCCCAGCATTTT. The encoded protein is CASSPSGQPNQPQHF. J is TRBJ1-5 and V is TRBV18; 7 nucleotides match TRBD1. The CDR3 contains 15 residues. V lost 2 bases and J lost 4; bases outside the gene matches: 5. Looked up from germline, CDR1 is KGHSH and CDR2 is LQKENI.

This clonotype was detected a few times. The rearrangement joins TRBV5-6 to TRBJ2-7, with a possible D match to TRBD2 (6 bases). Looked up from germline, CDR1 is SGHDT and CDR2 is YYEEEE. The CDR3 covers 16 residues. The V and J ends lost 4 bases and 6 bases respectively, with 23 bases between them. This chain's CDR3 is CASSHPAGTAPGEQYF. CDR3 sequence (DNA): TGTGCCAGCAGCCACCCGGCTGGGACTGCGCCGGGCGAGCAGTACTTC.

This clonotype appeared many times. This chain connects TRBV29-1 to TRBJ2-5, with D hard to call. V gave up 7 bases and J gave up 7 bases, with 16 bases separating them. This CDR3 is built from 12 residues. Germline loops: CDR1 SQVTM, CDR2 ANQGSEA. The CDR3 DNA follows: TGCAGCGCTCAGATCGGAGTAGGGACCCAGTACTTC. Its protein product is CSAQIGVGTQYF.

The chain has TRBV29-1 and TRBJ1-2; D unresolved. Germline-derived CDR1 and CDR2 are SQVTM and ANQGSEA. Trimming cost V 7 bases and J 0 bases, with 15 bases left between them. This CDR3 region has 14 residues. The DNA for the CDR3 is TGCAGCGCCGTCCTAGAAACGGCTAACTATGGCTACACCTTC. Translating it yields CSAVLETANYGYTF.

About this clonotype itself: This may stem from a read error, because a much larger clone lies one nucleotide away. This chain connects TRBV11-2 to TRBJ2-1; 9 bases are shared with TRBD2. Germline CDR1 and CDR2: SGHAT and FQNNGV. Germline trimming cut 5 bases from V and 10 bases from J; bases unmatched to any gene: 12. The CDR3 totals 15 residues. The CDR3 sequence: CASSPRTSESCEQFF. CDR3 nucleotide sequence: TGTGCCAGCAGCCCCCGGACTAGCGAGTCATGCGAGCAGTTCTTC.